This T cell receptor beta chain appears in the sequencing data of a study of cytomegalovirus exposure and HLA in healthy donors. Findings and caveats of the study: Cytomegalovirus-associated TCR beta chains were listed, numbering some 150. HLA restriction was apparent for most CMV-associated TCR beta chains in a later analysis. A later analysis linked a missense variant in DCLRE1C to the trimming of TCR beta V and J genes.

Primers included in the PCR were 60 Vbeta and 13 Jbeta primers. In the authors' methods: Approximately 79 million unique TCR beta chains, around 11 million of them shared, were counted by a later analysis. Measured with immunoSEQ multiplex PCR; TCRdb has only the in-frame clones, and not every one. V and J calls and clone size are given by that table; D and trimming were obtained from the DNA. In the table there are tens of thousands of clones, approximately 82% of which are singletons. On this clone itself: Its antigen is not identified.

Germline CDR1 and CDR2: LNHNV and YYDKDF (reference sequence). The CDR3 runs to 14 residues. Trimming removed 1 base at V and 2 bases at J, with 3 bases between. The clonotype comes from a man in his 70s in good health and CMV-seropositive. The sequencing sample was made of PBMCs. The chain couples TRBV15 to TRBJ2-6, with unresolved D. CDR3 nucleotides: TGTGCCACCAGCAGAGGGCCTGGGGCCAACGTCCTGACTTTC. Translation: CATSRGPGANVLTF.